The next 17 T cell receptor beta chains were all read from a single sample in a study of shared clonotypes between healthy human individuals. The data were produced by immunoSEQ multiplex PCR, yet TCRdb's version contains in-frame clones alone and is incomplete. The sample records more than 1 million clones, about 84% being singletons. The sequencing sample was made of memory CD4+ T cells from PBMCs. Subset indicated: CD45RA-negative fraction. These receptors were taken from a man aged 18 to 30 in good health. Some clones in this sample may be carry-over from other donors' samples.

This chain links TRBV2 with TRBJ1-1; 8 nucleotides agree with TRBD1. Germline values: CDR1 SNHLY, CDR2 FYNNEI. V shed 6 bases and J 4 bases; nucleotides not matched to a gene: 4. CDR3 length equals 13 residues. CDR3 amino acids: CASRGDRSTEAFF. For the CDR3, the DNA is TGTGCCAGCAGGGGGGACAGGAGCACTGAAGCTTTCTTT.

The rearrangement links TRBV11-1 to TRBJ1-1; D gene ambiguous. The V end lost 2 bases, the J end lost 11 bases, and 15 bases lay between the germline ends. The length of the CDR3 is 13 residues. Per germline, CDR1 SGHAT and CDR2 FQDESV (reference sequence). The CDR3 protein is CASSLLFSALAFF. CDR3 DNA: TGTGCCAGCAGCTTACTTTTCTCGGCTCTGGCTTTCTTT. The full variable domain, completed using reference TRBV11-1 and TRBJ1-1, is EAEVAQSPRYKITEKSQAVAFWCDPISGHATLYWYRQILGQGPELLVQFQDESVVDDSQLPKDRFSAERLKGVDSTLKIQPAELGDSAMYLCASSLLFSALAFFGQGTRLTVV.

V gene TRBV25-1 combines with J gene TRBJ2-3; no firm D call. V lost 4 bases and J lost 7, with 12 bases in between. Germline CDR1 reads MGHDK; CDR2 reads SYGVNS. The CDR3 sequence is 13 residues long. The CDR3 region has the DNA TGTGCCAGCAGTGGGGTTGGTTTGAATACGCAGTATTTT. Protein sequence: CASSGVGLNTQYF.

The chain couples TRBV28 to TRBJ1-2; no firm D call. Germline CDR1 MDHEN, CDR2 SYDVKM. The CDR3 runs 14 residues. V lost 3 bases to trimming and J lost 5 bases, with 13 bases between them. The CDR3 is CASSFPDNPYGYTF. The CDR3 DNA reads TGTGCCAGCAGTTTTCCCGACAACCCATATGGCTACACCTTC.

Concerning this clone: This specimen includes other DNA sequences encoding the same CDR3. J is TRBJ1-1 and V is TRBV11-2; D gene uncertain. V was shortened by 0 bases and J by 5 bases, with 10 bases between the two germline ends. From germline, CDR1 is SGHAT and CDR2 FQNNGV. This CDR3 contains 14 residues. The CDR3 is CASSLERGGTEAFF. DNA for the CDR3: TGTGCCAGCAGCTTAGAGCGGGGAGGGACTGAAGCTTTCTTT.

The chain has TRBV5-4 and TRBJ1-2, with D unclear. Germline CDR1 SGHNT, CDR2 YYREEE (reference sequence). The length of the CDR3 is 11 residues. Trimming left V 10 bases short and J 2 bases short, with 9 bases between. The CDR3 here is CAFSTNYGYTF. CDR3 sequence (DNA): TGTGCCTTTAGTACCAACTATGGCTACACCTTC. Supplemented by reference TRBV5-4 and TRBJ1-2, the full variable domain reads ETGVTQSPTHLIKTRGQQVTLRCSSQSGHNTVSWYQQALGQGPQFIFQYYREEENGRGNFPPRFSGLQFPNYSSELNVNALELDDSALYLCAFSTNYGYTFGSGTRLTVV.

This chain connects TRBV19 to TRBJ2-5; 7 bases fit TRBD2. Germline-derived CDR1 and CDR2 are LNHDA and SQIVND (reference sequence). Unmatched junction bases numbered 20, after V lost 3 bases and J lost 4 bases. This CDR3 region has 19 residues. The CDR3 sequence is CASSIYPRVAGETSETQYF. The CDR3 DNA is TGTGCCAGTAGTATTTATCCCAGGGTAGCGGGTGAAACGTCAGAGACCCAGTACTTC.

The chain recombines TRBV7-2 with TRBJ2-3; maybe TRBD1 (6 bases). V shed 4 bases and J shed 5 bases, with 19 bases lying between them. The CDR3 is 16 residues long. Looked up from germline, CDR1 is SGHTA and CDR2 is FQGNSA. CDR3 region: CASSSPQGRPVDTQYF. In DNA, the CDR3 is TGTGCCAGCAGCTCCCCTCAGGGGAGACCCGTAGATACGCAGTATTTT.

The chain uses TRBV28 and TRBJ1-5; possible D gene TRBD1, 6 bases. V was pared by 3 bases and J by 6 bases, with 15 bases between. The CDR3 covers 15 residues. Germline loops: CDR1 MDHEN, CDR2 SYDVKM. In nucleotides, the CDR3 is TGTGCCAGCAGTTTCGGCAGGGGAAGAGGTCAGCCCCAGCATTTT. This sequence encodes CASSFGRGRGQPQHF. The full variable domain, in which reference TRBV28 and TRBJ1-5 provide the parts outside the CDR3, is DVKVTQSSRYLVKRTGEKVFLECVQDMDHENMFWYRQDPGLGLRLIYFSYDVKMKEKGDIPEGYSVSREKKERFSLILESASTNQTSMYLCASSFGRGRGQPQHFGDGTRLSIL.

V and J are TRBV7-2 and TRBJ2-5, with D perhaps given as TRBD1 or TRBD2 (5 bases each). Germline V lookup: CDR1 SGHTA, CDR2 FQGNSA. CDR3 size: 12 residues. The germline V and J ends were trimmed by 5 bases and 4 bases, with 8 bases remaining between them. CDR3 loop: CASSQGRETQYF. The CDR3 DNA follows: TGTGCCAGCAGCCAGGGACGAGAGACCCAGTACTTC. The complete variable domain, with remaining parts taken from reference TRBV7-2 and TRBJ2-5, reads GAGVSQSPSNKVTEKGKDVELRCDPISGHTALYWYRQSLGQGLEFLIYFQGNSAPDKSGLPSDRFSAERTGGSVSTLTIQRTQQEDSAVYLCASSQGRETQYFGPGTRLLVL.

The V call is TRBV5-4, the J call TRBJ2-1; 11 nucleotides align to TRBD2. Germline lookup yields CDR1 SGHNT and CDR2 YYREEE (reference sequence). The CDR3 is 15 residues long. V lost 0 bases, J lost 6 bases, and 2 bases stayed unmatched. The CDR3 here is CASSLVGTSGNEQFF. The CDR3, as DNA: TGTGCCAGCAGCTTGGTGGGGACTAGCGGCAATGAGCAGTTCTTC.

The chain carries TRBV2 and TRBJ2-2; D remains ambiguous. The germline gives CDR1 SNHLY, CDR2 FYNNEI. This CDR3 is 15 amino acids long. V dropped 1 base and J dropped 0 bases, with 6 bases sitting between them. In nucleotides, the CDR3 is TGTGCCAGCAGTGAAGAGGATGCGAACACCGGGGAGCTGTTTTTT. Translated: CASSEEDANTGELFF. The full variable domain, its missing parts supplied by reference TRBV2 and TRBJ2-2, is EPEVTQTPSHQVTQMGQEVILRCVPISNHLYFYWYRQILGQKVEFLVSFYNNEISEKSEIFDDQFSVERPDGSNFTLKIRSTKLEDSAMYFCASSEEDANTGELFFGEGSRLTVL.

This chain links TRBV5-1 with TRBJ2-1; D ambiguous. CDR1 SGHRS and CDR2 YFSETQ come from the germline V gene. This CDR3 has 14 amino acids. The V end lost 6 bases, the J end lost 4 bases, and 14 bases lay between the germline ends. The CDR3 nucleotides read TGCGCCAGCACCCTTCTCTCTGTATACAATGAGCAGTTCTTC. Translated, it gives CASTLLSVYNEQFF.

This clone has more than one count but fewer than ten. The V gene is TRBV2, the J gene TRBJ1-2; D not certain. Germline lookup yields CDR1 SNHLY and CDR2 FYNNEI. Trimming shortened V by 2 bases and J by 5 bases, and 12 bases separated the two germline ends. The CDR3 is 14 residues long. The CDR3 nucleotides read TGTGCCAGCAGTGAAAAGGTAGACTTATATGGCTACACCTTC. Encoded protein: CASSEKVDLYGYTF.

The CDR3 coding sequence is TGCGCCAGCAGCCAAGTTAGGGCTGGGGTGGGGGCCTACGAGCAGTACTTC. It codes for CASSQVRAGVGAYEQYF. J is TRBJ2-7 and V is TRBV4-1; D tentatively fits TRBD1 or TRBD2 (5 bases each). CDR3 size: 17 residues. V was clipped by 1 base and J by 2 bases, with 18 bases between them. CDR1 and CDR2 from the germline V gene are MGHRA and YSYEKL.

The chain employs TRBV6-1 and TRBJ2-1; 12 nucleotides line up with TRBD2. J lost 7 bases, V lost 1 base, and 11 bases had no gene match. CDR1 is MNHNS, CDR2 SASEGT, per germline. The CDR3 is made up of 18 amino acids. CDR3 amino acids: CASSEDVLAGGPWNEQFF. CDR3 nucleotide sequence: TGTGCCAGCAGTGAAGACGTTCTAGCGGGAGGGCCGTGGAATGAGCAGTTCTTC.

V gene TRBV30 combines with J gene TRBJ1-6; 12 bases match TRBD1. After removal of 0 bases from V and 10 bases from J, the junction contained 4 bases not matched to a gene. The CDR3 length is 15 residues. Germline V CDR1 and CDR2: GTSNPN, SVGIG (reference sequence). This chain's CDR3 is CAWSVWGQGASPLHF. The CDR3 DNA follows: TGTGCCTGGAGTGTATGGGGACAGGGGGCCTCACCCCTCCACTTT.